Each of the 9 T cell receptor beta chains below was sequenced from the same sample in a study of T cells after yellow fever vaccination. In TCRdb, the 5' RACE reads were re-called with MiXCR into one record per CDR3 protein. The table has 450,000 to 600,000 distinct CDR3 sequences, about 15% seen once. Sequenced material: PBMCs, taken less than 6 days after the first yellow fever vaccination. The receptors stem from a man between 18 and 35 years old who received the YFV17D yellow fever vaccine.

CDR3 loop: CASSLGPSGEGDTQYF. In nucleotides, the CDR3 is TGTGCCAGCAGCCTGGGTCCTAGCGGGGAGGGGGATACGCAGTATTTT. V usage is TRBV7-2 and J usage is TRBJ2-3; 9 bases agree with TRBD2. The CDR3 has 16 amino acids. The junction had 12 bases not matched to a gene; V was cut back by 5 bases and J by 6 bases. CDR1 and CDR2 from the germline V gene are SGHTA and FQGNSA.

This clonotype appeared a few times. The V and J genes are TRBV7-2 and TRBJ2-2; a weak D match, TRBD2 (6 bases). The CDR3 spans 15 residues. In germline, CDR1 is SGHTA, CDR2 FQGNSA. V lost 4 bases and J lost 0, with 9 bases in between. The CDR3 sequence is CASSSGGTNTGELFF. The CDR3 region has the DNA TGTGCCAGCAGCTCCGGGGGTACGAACACCGGGGAGCTGTTTTTT.

The rearrangement uses TRBV7-2 and TRBJ2-3; D may match TRBD1 or TRBD2 (6 bases each). Trimming shortened V by 4 bases and J by 6 bases, and 14 bases separated the two germline ends. Germline V CDR1 and CDR2: SGHTA, FQGNSA. The CDR3 runs 14 residues. The CDR3 region has the DNA TGTGCCAGCAGCTCATCCGGGGGCTGGGATACGCAGTATTTT. Translated, it gives CASSSSGGWDTQYF.

This clonotype was found once. The V gene is TRBV6-1, the J gene TRBJ2-3; D call uncertain. The CDR3 has 12 residues. Between the trimmed V and J ends, which lost 3 bases and 7 bases, there was a span of 8 bases. Germline V gives CDR1 MNHNS, CDR2 SASEGT. For the CDR3, the DNA is TGTGCCAGCAGTGAGCAGGAACATACGCAGTATTTT. Amino acids: CASSEQEHTQYF.

The gene calls are TRBV27 and TRBJ1-6, with TRBD1 as a possible D gene (6 bases). The length of the CDR3 is 14 residues. Germline values: CDR1 MNHEY, CDR2 SMNVEV (reference sequence). The V end was cut by 7 bases, the J end by 4 bases, with 11 bases between. The CDR3 region is CASTQGTYNSPLHF. For the CDR3, the DNA is TGTGCCAGCACCCAAGGGACATATAATTCACCCCTCCACTTT.

This clonotype was counted a few times. V and J are TRBV7-8 and TRBJ2-1; the D gene is possibly TRBD2 (6 bases). The V gene lost 5 bases and the J gene lost 4 bases, with 21 bases spanning the gap. CDR1 is SGHVS and CDR2 is FQNEAQ in the germline V gene. The CDR3 runs 17 residues. CDR3 sequence: CASSPLRDSLMYNEQFF. The CDR3 nucleotides read TGTGCCAGCAGCCCCCTCCGGGACTCCCTCATGTACAATGAGCAGTTCTTC.

This clonotype occurred a few times. This chain connects TRBV30 to TRBJ2-3; 8 positions agree with TRBD1. After removal of 1 base from V and 8 bases from J, the junction contained 2 bases not matched to a gene. Per the germline V gene, CDR1 is GTSNPN and CDR2 is SVGIG (reference sequence). The CDR3 has 12 amino acids. The CDR3 DNA reads as TGTGCCTGGAGTGGACAGGGGAGTACGCAGTATTTT. As protein: CAWSGQGSTQYF. The whole variable domain, filled in from reference TRBV30 and TRBJ2-3, reads SQTIHQWPATLVQPVGSPLSLECTVEGTSNPNLYWYRQAAGRGLQLLFYSVGIGQISSEVPQNLSASRPQDRQFILSSKKLLLSDSGFYLCAWSGQGSTQYFGPGTRLTVL.

The V and J genes are TRBV7-9 and TRBJ1-2; 8 nucleotides align to TRBD1. This CDR3 spans 13 amino acids. The germline CDR1 and CDR2 sequences are SEHNR and FQNEAQ (reference sequence). The J segment lost 7 bases and the V segment lost 6 bases, leaving 7 bases of the junction unmatched. The CDR3 sequence is CASRLTGETGYTF. In nucleotides, the CDR3 is TGTGCCAGCAGATTGACAGGGGAAACTGGCTACACCTTC.

This clonotype was seen only a few times. V and J are TRBV28 and TRBJ2-2; 7 bases align to TRBD1. The V gene end was trimmed by 6 bases and the J gene end by 0 bases; junction bases not matched to a gene: 7. CDR3 size: 16 residues. Germline V lookup: CDR1 MDHEN, CDR2 SYDVKM. CDR3 sequence reads: CASSPWGQSNTGELFF. The CDR3 region has the DNA TGTGCCAGCAGCCCTTGGGGACAGTCGAACACCGGGGAGCTGTTTTTT.